This T cell receptor beta chain comes out of a study of blood T cell repertoires in COVID-19. Germline V gene data show CDR1 as MNHEY and CDR2 as SVGEGT. This CDR3 spans 13 amino acids. V shed 4 bases and J shed 0 bases, with 6 bases lying between them. Here immunoSEQ multiplex PCR was the method, and the copy in TCRdb shows in-frame clones only, minus some. Of under 300,000 clones in the sample, roughly 80% were seen once. This clone was seen only a few times. V is TRBV6-2 or TRBV6-3 and J is TRBJ1-2; D remains unclear. Sequencing was performed on peripheral blood. This sequence originates from an older woman with active or convalescent COVID-19. The CDR3 coding sequence is TGTGCCAGCAGTTCGGGAACTAACTATGGCTACACCTTC. Encoded protein: CASSSGTNYGYTF.